Below, 32 T cell receptor beta chains from the same sample are listed, as sequenced in a study of T-cell memory formation after mild COVID-19. Using its own MiXCR run on the 5' RACE reads, TCRdb lists one record per CDR3 protein. Among about 430,000 distinct CDR3 sequences, around 17% were seen once, and the ten largest hold 20% to 25%. Specimen: PBMCs or a T cell subset sorted from them (not recorded which). The receptors were sampled from a man between 18 and 35 years old who had mild COVID-19 (a few samples of this study predate the infection). Cell type and time point are not known.

In this sample, this clonotype turned up a few times. The chain joins TRBV4-3 to TRBJ1-2; a possible D gene is TRBD1 (5 bases). V lost 0 bases and J lost 5, with 10 bases in between. CDR1 is LGHNA, CDR2 YSLEER, per germline. The CDR3 sequence is 14 residues long. CDR3 nucleotides: TGCGCCAGCAGCCAAGAATGGGGCGTGTATGGCTACACCTTC. It codes for CASSQEWGVYGYTF.

V gene TRBV7-2 combines with J gene TRBJ2-5, with 11 bases aligning to TRBD1. This CDR3 spans 16 amino acids. Germline V gene data show CDR1 as SGHTA and CDR2 as FQGNSA. V trimming: 7 bases; J trimming: 5 bases; junction bases outside the gene matches: 12. The CDR3 nucleotides are TGTGCCAGCACCCCGGGGGGGACAGGGGGTCTTGAGACCCAGTACTTC. The encoded protein is CASTPGGTGGLETQYF. Complete variable domain (other parts from reference TRBV7-2 and TRBJ2-5): GAGVSQSPSNKVTEKGKDVELRCDPISGHTALYWYRQSLGQGLEFLIYFQGNSAPDKSGLPSDRFSAERTGGSVSTLTIQRTQQEDSAVYLCASTPGGTGGLETQYFGPGTRLLVL.

In its sample, this clonotype was seen a few times. The genes are TRBV7-2 and TRBJ2-2; D ambiguous. V was pared by 3 bases and J by 6 bases, with 8 bases between. CDR3 length: 13 residues. Germline CDR1 SGHTA, CDR2 FQGNSA. DNA for the CDR3: TGTGCCAGCAGCTTCGCGACGGCCGGGGAGCTGTTTTTT. As protein: CASSFATAGELFF.

The chain couples TRBV10-3 to TRBJ2-3, with a tentative D call TRBD1 (5 bases). Germline values: CDR1 ENHRY, CDR2 SYGVKD. V was pared by 10 bases and J by 0 bases, with 11 bases between. This CDR3 spans 13 amino acids. The CDR3 spells CATTETSTDTQYF. DNA of the CDR3: TGTGCCACGACAGAGACTAGCACAGATACGCAGTATTTT.

The V gene is TRBV7-6, the J gene TRBJ2-7; weak D call: TRBD1 (6 bases). The ends were cut back, 1 base at V and 1 base at J, with 8 bases in the middle. Germline V gene data show CDR1 as SGHVS and CDR2 as FNYEAQ. The CDR3 runs to 14 residues. The CDR3 reads CASSLDRASYEQYF. CDR3 bases: TGTGCCAGCAGCTTAGACAGGGCATCCTACGAGCAGTACTTC.

In its sample, this clonotype was seen a few times. The chain recombines TRBV20-1 with TRBJ2-3; D is undetermined. V dropped 6 bases and J dropped 3 bases, with 16 bases sitting between them. Germline V CDR1 and CDR2: DFQATT, SNEGSKA (reference sequence). The CDR3 is 14 residues long. The chain's CDR3 is CSARGSPVTDTQYF. The DNA of the CDR3 is TGCAGTGCCCGCGGTAGCCCCGTGACAGATACGCAGTATTTT.

The table lists this clonotype with a few counts. The gene calls are TRBV7-2 and TRBJ2-1; a weak D match, TRBD1 (6 bases). V was cut by 4 bases and J by 9 bases, with 16 bases left in between. The CDR3 has 14 residues. Per the germline V gene, CDR1 is SGHTA and CDR2 is FQGNSA. The CDR3 DNA reads as TGTGCCAGCAGCTCGCGATACGGGACATTTGAGCAGTTCTTC. This codes for CASSSRYGTFEQFF.

This clonotype appeared a few times. V gene TRBV7-2 combines with J gene TRBJ1-6; D uncertain. The ends were cut back, 1 base at V and 7 bases at J, with 20 bases in the middle. The CDR3 is made up of 18 amino acids. Germline CDR1 SGHTA, CDR2 FQGNSA. The CDR3 DNA reads TGTGCCAGCAGCTTAGTCTCAGGCGCAGCCGAGAACAATTCACCCCTCCACTTT. Encoded protein: CASSLVSGAAENNSPLHF.

V usage is TRBV7-2 and J usage is TRBJ2-5, with D unclear. Germline values: CDR1 SGHTA, CDR2 FQGNSA. The CDR3 loop spans 14 amino acids. V was trimmed by 0 bases and J by 2 bases, leaving 7 bases between them. DNA for the CDR3: TGTGCCAGCAGCTTAGCCTACGGGCAAGAGACCCAGTACTTC. Residues: CASSLAYGQETQYF.

In this sample, this clonotype turned up a few times. CDR3 bases: TGTGCCAGCAGTAGTCGGACCCAGTACTTC. It is translated as CASSSRTQYF. This sequence joins TRBV27 and TRBJ2-5; the D is unclear. This CDR3 spans 10 amino acids. Trimming pared 5 bases from V and 7 bases from J, leaving 5 bases between. Germline-derived CDR1 and CDR2 are MNHEY and SMNVEV (reference sequence).

This clonotype turned up a few times. The J gene is TRBJ2-5, the V gene TRBV12-5; D ambiguous. V lost 6 bases, J lost 5 bases, and 10 bases lay in between. Germline lookup yields CDR1 LGHNT and CDR2 FRNRAP. The CDR3 is 12 amino acids. CDR3 bases: TGTGCTAGTGGCAACCCTTTGGAGACCCAGTACTTC. This gives the protein CASGNPLETQYF. Variable domain in full (rest from reference TRBV12-5 and TRBJ2-5): DARVTQTPRHKVTEMGQEVTMRCQPILGHNTVFWYRQTMMQGLELLAYFRNRAPLDDSGMPKDRFSAEMPDATLATLKIQPSEPRDSAVYFCASGNPLETQYFGPGTRLLVL.

In its sample, this clonotype was seen a few times. V gene TRBV9 combines with J gene TRBJ1-1; the match to TRBD1 covers 9 bases. The trim removed 0 bases at V and 5 bases at J, leaving 5 bases unmatched. The CDR3 runs 15 residues. Germline CDR1 SGDLS, CDR2 YYNGEE. CDR3 loop: CASSVGRTGDTEAFF. The DNA for the CDR3 is TGTGCCAGCAGCGTAGGCCGGACAGGGGATACTGAAGCTTTCTTT.

The V and J genes are TRBV18 and TRBJ1-4; D perhaps matches TRBD1 (6 bases). The germline V gene encodes CDR1 KGHSH and CDR2 LQKENI. The V end lost 0 bases, the J end lost 7 bases, and 12 bases lay between the germline ends. The CDR3 is 15 residues long. This chain's CDR3 is CASSPPTGQTEKLFF. Written as DNA, the CDR3 is TGTGCCAGCTCACCACCGACAGGACAAACTGAAAAACTGTTTTTT. Complete variable domain (other parts from reference TRBV18 and TRBJ1-4): NAGVMQNPRHLVRRRGQEARLRCSPMKGHSHVYWYRQLPEEGLKFMVYLQKENIIDESGMPKERFSAEFPKEGPSILRIQQVVRGDSAAYFCASSPPTGQTEKLFFGSGTQLSVL.

This clonotype came up many times. The chain links TRBV5-1 to TRBJ1-2; no reliable D call. V lost 2 bases and J lost 3, with 8 bases in between. Per the germline V gene, CDR1 is SGHRS and CDR2 is YFSETQ. This CDR3 region has 13 residues. The CDR3 spells CASSFEVDYGYTF. CDR3 coding DNA: TGCGCCAGCAGCTTTGAGGTCGACTATGGCTACACCTTC.

On this clonotype itself: A junction boundary mismatches the germline segment, possibly from a read error. The rearrangement links TRBV4-1 to TRBJ1-2; a weak D match, TRBD1 (5 bases). Germline values: CDR1 MGHRA, CDR2 YSYEKL. CDR3 length equals 12 residues. The CDR3 nucleotides are TGCGCCAGCAGCCAAGATGGGGGGTTTTACGCCTTC. It yields the protein CASSQDGGFYAF.

This clonotype came up a few times. This chain joins TRBV6-5 and TRBJ2-7; the D gene is possibly TRBD1 (5 bases). V shed 0 bases and J shed 0 bases, with 9 bases lying between them. The CDR3 extends over 15 amino acids. The germline CDR1 and CDR2 sequences are MNHEY and SVGAGI. The CDR3 reads CASSYSSQGSYEQYV. DNA of the CDR3: TGTGCCAGCAGTTACTCGAGTCAGGGCTCCTACGAGCAGTACGTC.

Only a few counts were recorded for this clonotype. This chain's CDR3 is CASSQDLGQGNTIYF. DNA of the CDR3: TGTGCCAGCAGCCAAGATCTCGGACAGGGAAACACCATATATTTT. This chain joins TRBV4-2 and TRBJ1-3, with D perhaps TRBD1 (6 bases). Germline V gene lookup returns CDR1 LGHNA and CDR2 YNFKEQ. The CDR3 has 15 residues. V was cut by 0 bases and J by 4 bases, with 10 bases left in between.

The V gene is TRBV3-1, the J gene TRBJ1-2; D may be TRBD1 (5 bases). From germline, CDR1 is LGHDT and CDR2 YNNKEL (reference sequence). The V gene lost 4 bases and the J gene lost 4 bases, with 19 bases spanning the gap. The CDR3 loop spans 16 amino acids. The CDR3 protein is CASSRLRDPWGYGYTF. As DNA, the CDR3 is TGTGCCAGCAGCCGCCTCCGGGACCCCTGGGGCTATGGCTACACCTTC.

This clonotype was counted many times. The genes are TRBV12-3 or TRBV12-4 and TRBJ1-2; TRBD1 is a possible D gene (6 bases). V lost 4 bases, J lost 4 bases, and 7 bases lay in between. There are 12 residues in the CDR3. The CDR3 loop is CASSSGAYGYTF. CDR3 DNA sequence: TGTGCCAGCAGTTCAGGGGCCTATGGCTACACCTTC.

The rearrangement links TRBV12-3 or TRBV12-4 to TRBJ2-1, with D perhaps matching TRBD2 (6 bases). This CDR3 contains 14 residues. V shed 1 base and J shed 9 bases, with 13 bases lying between them. This chain's CDR3 is CASSLGGEGSEQFF. In DNA form, the CDR3 reads TGTGCCAGCAGTTTAGGCGGGGAAGGAAGTGAGCAGTTCTTC.

The V call is TRBV9, the J call TRBJ2-5; TRBD2 aligns across 9 bases. V lost 1 base and J lost 5; bases outside the gene matches: 6. CDR3 size: 15 residues. The V gene's germline CDR1 is SGDLS and CDR2 YYNGEE. CDR3 DNA: TGTGCCAGCAGCGTAAATAGCGGGGGCGGGGAGACCCAGTACTTC. Protein: CASSVNSGGGETQYF.

This clonotype was counted a few times. The chain employs TRBV5-4 and TRBJ2-1, with TRBD2 as a possible D gene (5 bases). The germline V gene encodes CDR1 SGHNT and CDR2 YYREEE (reference sequence). Deletions cut 2 bases from V and 3 bases from J, with 12 bases between. CDR3 length: 15 amino acids. This CDR3 reads CASSLPGVIYNEQFF. CDR3 DNA sequence: TGTGCCAGCAGCTTACCCGGGGTCATCTACAATGAGCAGTTCTTC.

This clonotype was found a few times. The genes are TRBV7-2 and TRBJ2-5, with 9 bases identical to TRBD1. The CDR3 runs 13 residues. Losses at the gene ends were 5 bases for V and 5 bases for J; bases not matched to a gene: 3. CDR1 is SGHTA, CDR2 FQGNSA, per germline. The CDR3 DNA reads TGTGCCAGCAGCCACAGGGGGCAGGAGACCCAGTACTTC. Residues: CASSHRGQETQYF.

The chain couples TRBV28 to TRBJ2-7; D perhaps matches TRBD2 (5 bases). CDR3 length: 13 residues. The germline V gene encodes CDR1 MDHEN and CDR2 SYDVKM. Trimming pared 3 bases from V and 6 bases from J, leaving 12 bases between. In DNA form, the CDR3 reads TGTGCCAGCAGTTTGAGTAGCGCGGTCGAGCAGTACGTC. Protein product: CASSLSSAVEQYV.

The CDR3 reads CASSATGSGELFF. In DNA form, the CDR3 reads TGCGCCAGCAGCGCAACAGGGTCCGGGGAGCTGTTTTTT. This rearrangement joins TRBV5-1 to TRBJ2-2, with D possibly matching TRBD1 (6 bases). Germline CDR1 reads SGHRS; CDR2 reads YFSETQ. Trimming shortened V by 4 bases and J by 6 bases, and 10 bases separated the two germline ends. The CDR3 sequence is 13 residues long.

This clonotype was counted only a few times. This chain connects TRBV6-2 or TRBV6-3 to TRBJ1-4; weak D call: TRBD1 (5 bases). The CDR3 is 17 amino acids. Trimming removed 2 bases from V and 0 bases from J, with 13 bases in between. CDR1 is MNHEY and CDR2 is SVGEGT in the germline V gene. CDR3 loop: CASSYPTEGPTNEKLFF. In nucleotides, the CDR3 is TGTGCCAGCAGTTACCCCACGGAGGGACCAACTAATGAAAAACTGTTTTTT.

This clonotype was seen more than once but under ten times. V gene TRBV20-1 combines with J gene TRBJ2-1; D is perhaps TRBD1 (6 bases). This CDR3 contains 12 residues. V dropped 3 bases and J dropped 4 bases, with 7 bases sitting between them. CDR1 is DFQATT and CDR2 is SNEGSKA in the germline V gene (reference sequence). CDR3 sequence reads: CSASGQYNEQFF. For the CDR3, the DNA is TGCAGTGCTAGCGGACAGTACAATGAGCAGTTCTTC.

This clonotype has more than one count but fewer than ten. V and J are TRBV12-3 or TRBV12-4 and TRBJ2-1; D is unresolved. The CDR3 contains 11 residues. V was cut by 6 bases and J by 13 bases, with 13 bases left in between. The CDR3 coding sequence is TGTGCCAGCAGCCCGAGCTCCTATCAGTTCTTC. Its protein is CASSPSSYQFF.

This clonotype has at least ten counts. The J gene is TRBJ2-2, the V gene TRBV12-3 or TRBV12-4; 10 bases match TRBD2. V trimming: 4 bases; J trimming: 4 bases; junction bases outside the gene matches: 6. This CDR3 is 16 amino acids long. CDR3 DNA sequence: TGTGCCAGCAGTTACTTCCTAGCGGGGGCCACCGGGGAGCTGTTTTTT. It is translated as CASSYFLAGATGELFF.

This clonotype was counted ten times or more. The rearrangement links TRBV7-9 to TRBJ2-7, with D uncertain. Germline V gene data show CDR1 as SEHNR and CDR2 as FQNEAQ (reference sequence). V was pared by 1 base and J by 0 bases, with 10 bases between. CDR3 length equals 15 residues. In DNA, the CDR3 is TGTGCCAGCAGCTTAGAAGGGATTAGCTCCTACGAGCAGTACGTC. It encodes CASSLEGISSYEQYV.

The chain carries TRBV2 and TRBJ2-5; TRBD1 might be the D (5 bases). The germline CDR1 and CDR2 sequences are SNHLY and FYNNEI. The V end was cut by 7 bases, the J end by 4 bases, with 10 bases between. The CDR3 contains 12 residues. CDR3 DNA: TGTGCCAGCACCACAACAGGAGAGACCCAGTACTTC. Protein sequence: CASTTTGETQYF.

This clonotype was counted only a few times. The V and J genes are TRBV6-5 and TRBJ2-3, with 9 bases fitting TRBD2. The junction had 6 bases not matched to a gene; V was cut back by 0 bases and J by 5 bases. This CDR3 spans 16 amino acids. The germline V gene encodes CDR1 MNHEY and CDR2 SVGAGI. Written as DNA, the CDR3 is TGTGCCAGCAGTTACTCTGCGGGGGGGCCGATAGATACGCAGTATTTT. Translation gives CASSYSAGGPIDTQYF.